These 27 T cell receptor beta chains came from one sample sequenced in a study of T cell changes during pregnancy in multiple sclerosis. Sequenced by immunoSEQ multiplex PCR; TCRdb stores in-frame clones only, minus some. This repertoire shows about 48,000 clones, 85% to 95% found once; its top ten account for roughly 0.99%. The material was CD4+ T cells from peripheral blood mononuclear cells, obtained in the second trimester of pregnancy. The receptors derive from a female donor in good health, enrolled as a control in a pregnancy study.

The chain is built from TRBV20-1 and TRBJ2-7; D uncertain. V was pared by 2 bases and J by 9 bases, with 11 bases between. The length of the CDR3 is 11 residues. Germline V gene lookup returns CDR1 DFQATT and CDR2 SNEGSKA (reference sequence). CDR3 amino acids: CSARPFPGQYF. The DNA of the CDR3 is TGCAGTGCTAGACCATTCCCCGGGCAGTACTTC.

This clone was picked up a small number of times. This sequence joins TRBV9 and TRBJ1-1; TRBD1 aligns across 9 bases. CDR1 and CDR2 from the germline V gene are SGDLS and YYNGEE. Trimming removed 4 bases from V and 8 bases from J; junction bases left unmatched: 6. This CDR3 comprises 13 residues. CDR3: CASSIGTGTEAFF. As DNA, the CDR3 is TGTGCCAGCAGCATCGGGACAGGGACAGAAGCTTTCTTT.

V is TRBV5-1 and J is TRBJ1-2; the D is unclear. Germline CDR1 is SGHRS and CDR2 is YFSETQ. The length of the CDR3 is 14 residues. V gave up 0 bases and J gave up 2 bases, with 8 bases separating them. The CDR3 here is CASSLDRENYGYTF. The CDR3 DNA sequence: TGCGCCAGCAGCTTGGATCGCGAGAACTATGGCTACACCTTC.

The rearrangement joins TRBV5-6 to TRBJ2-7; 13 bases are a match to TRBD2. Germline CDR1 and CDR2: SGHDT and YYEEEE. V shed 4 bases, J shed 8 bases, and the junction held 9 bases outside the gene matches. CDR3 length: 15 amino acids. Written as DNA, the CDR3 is TGTGCCAGCAGCGCCAGACTAGCGGGGGGCCTAAAGCAGTACTTC. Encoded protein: CASSARLAGGLKQYF.

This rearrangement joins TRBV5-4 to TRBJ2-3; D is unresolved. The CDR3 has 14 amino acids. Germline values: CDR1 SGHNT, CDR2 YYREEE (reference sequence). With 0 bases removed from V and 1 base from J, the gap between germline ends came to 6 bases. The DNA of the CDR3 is TGTGCCAGCAGCTTGGATACTGGCACAGATACGCAGTATTTT. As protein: CASSLDTGTDTQYF.

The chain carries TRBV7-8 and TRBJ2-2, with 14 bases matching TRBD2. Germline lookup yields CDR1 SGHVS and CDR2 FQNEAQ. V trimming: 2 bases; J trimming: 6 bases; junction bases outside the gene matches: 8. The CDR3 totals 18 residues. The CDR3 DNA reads TGTGCCAGCAGCTTAATGAGACTAGCGGGGGGGCTATCCGGGGAGCTGTTTTTT. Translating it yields CASSLMRLAGGLSGELFF.

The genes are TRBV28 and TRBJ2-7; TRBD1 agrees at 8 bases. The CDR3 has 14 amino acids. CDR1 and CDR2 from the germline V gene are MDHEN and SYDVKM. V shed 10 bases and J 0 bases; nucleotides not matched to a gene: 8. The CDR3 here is CATRRQGRSYEQYF. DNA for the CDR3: TGTGCCACCAGGAGACAGGGGCGCTCCTACGAGCAGTACTTC.

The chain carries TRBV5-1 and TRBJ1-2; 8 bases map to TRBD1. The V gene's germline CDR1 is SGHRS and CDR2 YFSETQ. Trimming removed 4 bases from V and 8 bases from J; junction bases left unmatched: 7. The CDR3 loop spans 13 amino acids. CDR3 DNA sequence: TGCGCCAGCAGCCGAAGCGACAGGGGCGGCTACACCTTC. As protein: CASSRSDRGGYTF.

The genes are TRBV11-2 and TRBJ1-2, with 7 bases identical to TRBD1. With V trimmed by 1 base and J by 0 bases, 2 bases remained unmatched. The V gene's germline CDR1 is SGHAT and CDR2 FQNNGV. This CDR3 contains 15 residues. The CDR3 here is CASSLVRGTNYGYTF. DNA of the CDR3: TGTGCCAGCAGCTTAGTCAGGGGGACTAACTATGGCTACACCTTC.

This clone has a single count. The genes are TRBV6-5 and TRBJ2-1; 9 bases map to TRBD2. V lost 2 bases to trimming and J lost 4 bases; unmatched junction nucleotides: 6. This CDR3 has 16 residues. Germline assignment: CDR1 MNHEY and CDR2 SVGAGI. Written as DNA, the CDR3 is TGTGCCAGCAGTTACGCGGGGGGGCGGGGGTACAATGAGCAGTTCTTC. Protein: CASSYAGGRGYNEQFF.

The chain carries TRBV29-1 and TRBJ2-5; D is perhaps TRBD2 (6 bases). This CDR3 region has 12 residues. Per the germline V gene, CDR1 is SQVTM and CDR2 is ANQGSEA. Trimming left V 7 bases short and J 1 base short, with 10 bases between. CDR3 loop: CSAGALQETQYF. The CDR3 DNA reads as TGCAGCGCGGGAGCCCTCCAAGAGACCCAGTACTTC.

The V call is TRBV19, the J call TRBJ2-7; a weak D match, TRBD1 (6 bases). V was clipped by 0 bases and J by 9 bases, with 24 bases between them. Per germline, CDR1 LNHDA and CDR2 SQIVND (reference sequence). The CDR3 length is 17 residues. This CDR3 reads CASSIDLPGTRLDVQYF. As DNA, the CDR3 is TGTGCCAGTAGTATAGATCTCCCCGGGACAAGGCTAGATGTGCAGTACTTC.

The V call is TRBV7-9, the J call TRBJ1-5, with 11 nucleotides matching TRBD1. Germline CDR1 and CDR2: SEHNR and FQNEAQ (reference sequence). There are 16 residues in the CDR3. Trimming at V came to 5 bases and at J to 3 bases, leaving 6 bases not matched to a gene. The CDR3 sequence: CASSEGDRGFNQPQHF. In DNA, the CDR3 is TGTGCCAGCAGCGAAGGGGACAGGGGGTTCAATCAGCCCCAGCATTTT.

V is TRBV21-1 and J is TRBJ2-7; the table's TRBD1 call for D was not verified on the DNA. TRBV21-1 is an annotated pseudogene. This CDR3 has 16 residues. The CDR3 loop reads CASSPRDRGISYEQYF. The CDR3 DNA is TGTGCCAGCAGCCCTCGGGACAGGGGCATCTCCTACGAGCAGTACTTC.

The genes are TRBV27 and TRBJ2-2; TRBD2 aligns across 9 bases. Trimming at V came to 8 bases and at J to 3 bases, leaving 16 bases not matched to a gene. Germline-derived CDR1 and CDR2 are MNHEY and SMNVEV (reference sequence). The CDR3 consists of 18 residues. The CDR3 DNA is TGTGCCAGCTTCACCTTCACGGGGCGGGAGGGTCACACCGGGGAGCTGTTTTTT. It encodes CASFTFTGREGHTGELFF.

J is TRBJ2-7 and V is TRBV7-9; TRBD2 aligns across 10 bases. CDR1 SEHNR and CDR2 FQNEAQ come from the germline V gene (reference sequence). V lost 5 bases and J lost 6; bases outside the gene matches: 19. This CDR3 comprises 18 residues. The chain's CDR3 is CASSPGSGRAGSICEQYF. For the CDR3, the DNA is TGTGCCAGCAGCCCCGGGAGCGGGAGGGCCGGGTCAATCTGCGAGCAGTACTTC.

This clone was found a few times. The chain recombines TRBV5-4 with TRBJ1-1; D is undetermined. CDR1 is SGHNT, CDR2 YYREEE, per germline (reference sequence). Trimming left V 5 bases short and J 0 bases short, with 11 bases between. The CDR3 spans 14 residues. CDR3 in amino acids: CASSIEQLNTEAFF. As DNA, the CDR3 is TGTGCCAGCAGTATAGAACAGCTGAACACTGAAGCTTTCTTT.

CDR3 nucleotides: TGCGCCAGCAGTGAGGCGGGAAGAGAGACCCAGTACTTC. This translates into CASSEAGRETQYF. The chain couples TRBV10-2 to TRBJ2-5; a possible D gene is TRBD2 (6 bases). Trimming removed 2 bases from V and 4 bases from J, with 8 bases in between. Germline CDR1 WSHSY, CDR2 SAAADI. The CDR3 consists of 13 residues.

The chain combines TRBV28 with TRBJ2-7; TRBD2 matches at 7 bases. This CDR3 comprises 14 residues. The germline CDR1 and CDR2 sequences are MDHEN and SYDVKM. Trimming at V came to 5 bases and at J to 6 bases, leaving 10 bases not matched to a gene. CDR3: CASSQGRGRGEQYF. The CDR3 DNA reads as TGTGCCAGCAGTCAGGGACGCGGGAGAGGCGAGCAGTACTTC. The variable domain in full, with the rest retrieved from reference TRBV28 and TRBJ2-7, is DVKVTQSSRYLVKRTGEKVFLECVQDMDHENMFWYRQDPGLGLRLIYFSYDVKMKEKGDIPEGYSVSREKKERFSLILESASTNQTSMYLCASSQGRGRGEQYFGPGTRLTVT.

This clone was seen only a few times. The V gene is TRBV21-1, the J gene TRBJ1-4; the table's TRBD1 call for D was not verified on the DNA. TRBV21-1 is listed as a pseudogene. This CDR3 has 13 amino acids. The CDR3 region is CASRTGGNEKLFF. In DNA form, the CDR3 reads TGTGCCAGCAGGACAGGGGGGAATGAAAAACTGTTTTTT.

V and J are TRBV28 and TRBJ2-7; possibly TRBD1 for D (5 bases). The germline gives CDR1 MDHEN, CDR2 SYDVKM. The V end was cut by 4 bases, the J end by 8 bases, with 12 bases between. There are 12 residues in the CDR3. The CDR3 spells CASSSPGYQQYF. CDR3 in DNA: TGTGCCAGCAGTTCTCCAGGGTACCAGCAGTACTTC.

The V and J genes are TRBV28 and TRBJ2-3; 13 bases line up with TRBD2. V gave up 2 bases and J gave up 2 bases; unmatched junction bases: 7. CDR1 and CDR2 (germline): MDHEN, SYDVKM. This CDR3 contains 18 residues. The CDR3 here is CASSLKRLAGGITDTQYF. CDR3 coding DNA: TGTGCCAGCAGTTTAAAGAGACTAGCGGGAGGCATCACAGATACGCAGTATTTT.

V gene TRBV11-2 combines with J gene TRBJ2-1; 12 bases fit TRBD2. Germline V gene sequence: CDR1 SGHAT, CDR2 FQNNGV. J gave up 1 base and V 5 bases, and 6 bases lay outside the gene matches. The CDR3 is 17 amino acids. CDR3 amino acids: CASSLGLAGASYNEQFF. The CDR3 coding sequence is TGTGCCAGCAGCCTGGGACTAGCGGGTGCTTCCTACAATGAGCAGTTCTTC.

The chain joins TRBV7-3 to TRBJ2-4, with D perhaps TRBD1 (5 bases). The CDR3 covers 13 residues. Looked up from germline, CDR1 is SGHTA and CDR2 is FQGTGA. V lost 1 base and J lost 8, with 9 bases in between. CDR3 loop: CASSLIPRDIQYF. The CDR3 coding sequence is TGTGCCAGCAGCTTAATTCCCAGGGACATTCAGTACTTC.

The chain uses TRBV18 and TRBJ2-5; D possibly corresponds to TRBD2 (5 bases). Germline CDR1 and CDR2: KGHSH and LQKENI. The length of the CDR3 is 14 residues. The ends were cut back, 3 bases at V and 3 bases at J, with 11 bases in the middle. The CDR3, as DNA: TGTGCCAGCTCACCCCGTACTAGTGAAGAGACCCAGTACTTC. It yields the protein CASSPRTSEETQYF.

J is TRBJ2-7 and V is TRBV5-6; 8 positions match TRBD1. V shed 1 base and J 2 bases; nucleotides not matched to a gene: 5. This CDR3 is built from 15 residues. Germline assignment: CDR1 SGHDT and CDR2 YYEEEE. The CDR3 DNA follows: TGTGCCAGCAGCTTGCCGCAGGGGGCCCCCTACGAGCAGTACTTC. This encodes CASSLPQGAPYEQYF. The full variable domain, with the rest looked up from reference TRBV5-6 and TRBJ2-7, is DAGVTQSPTHLIKTRGQQVTLRCSPKSGHDTVSWYQQALGQGPQFIFQYYEEEERQRGNFPDRFSGHQFPNYSSELNVNALLLGDSALYLCASSLPQGAPYEQYFGPGTRLTVT.

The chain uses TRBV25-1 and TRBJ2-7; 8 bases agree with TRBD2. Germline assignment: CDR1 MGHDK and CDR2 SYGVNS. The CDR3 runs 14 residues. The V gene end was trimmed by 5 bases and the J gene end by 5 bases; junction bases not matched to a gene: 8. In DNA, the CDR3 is TGTGCCAGCAGTACCCAAGCGGGAGAGGACGAGCAGTACTTC. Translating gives CASSTQAGEDEQYF.